One and the same sample provided the 32 T cell receptor beta chains below, sequenced in a study of T cells in Graves' hyperthyroidism and ophthalmopathy. Amplification of TCR beta CDR3 regions used RNA as the template. The HTBI set primed first-round TCR CDR3 RT-PCR. TCRdb reprocessed the multiplex PCR reads via MiXCR and lists one record per CDR3 protein. The repertoire consists of fewer than 350,000 distinct CDR3 sequences, with over 15% occurring once and the leading ten covering around 50%. The specimen sequenced was blood. These receptors originate from a woman aged 50 to 65 with Graves' hyperthyroidism.

V and J are TRBV7-8 and TRBJ1-4; D possibly corresponds to TRBD1 (6 bases). This CDR3 region has 15 residues. Germline V gene sequence: CDR1 SGHVS, CDR2 FQNEAQ. V lost 5 bases and J lost 3, with 13 bases in between. CDR3 nucleotide sequence: TGTGCCAGCAGCGACCCCGGGACACCTAATGAAAAACTGTTTTTT. Residues: CASSDPGTPNEKLFF.

This clonotype showed up many times. The V and J genes are TRBV11-2 and TRBJ2-7; 10 bases map to TRBD1. J gave up 1 base and V 5 bases, and 5 bases lay outside the gene matches. In germline, CDR1 is SGHAT, CDR2 FQNNGV. The CDR3 is 15 amino acids. CDR3 region: CASSIPGQGSYEQYF. DNA of the CDR3: TGTGCCAGCAGCATACCGGGACAGGGGTCCTACGAGCAGTACTTC.

V gene TRBV12-3 or TRBV12-4 combines with J gene TRBJ1-4; D is ambiguous. Trimming took 8 bases from V and 3 from J, leaving 7 bases between them. CDR3 size: 12 residues. The CDR3: CASRAPNEKLFF. The CDR3, as DNA: TGTGCCAGCCGGGCACCTAATGAAAAACTGTTTTTT.

This clonotype was observed a handful of times. The chain combines TRBV28 with TRBJ1-2; D is unresolved. This CDR3 region has 12 residues. The V gene's germline CDR1 is MDHEN and CDR2 SYDVKM. Here the CDR3 reads CGTGGVPYGYTF. The CDR3 DNA sequence: TGTGGCACGGGAGGTGTACCCTATGGCTACACCTTC.

This clonotype was observed at least ten times. The chain is built from TRBV11-2 and TRBJ2-3; D is uncertain. Germline V gene lookup returns CDR1 SGHAT and CDR2 FQNNGV. CDR3 length: 16 amino acids. Trimming left V 1 base short and J 4 bases short, with 15 bases between. CDR3 DNA sequence: TGTGCCAGCAGCTTAGGCTGGAGAGTGCAGGCAGATACGCAGTATTTT. Amino acid sequence: CASSLGWRVQADTQYF.

V is TRBV28 and J is TRBJ2-3; perhaps TRBD2 as D (6 bases). The CDR3 runs to 18 residues. The germline CDR1 and CDR2 sequences are MDHEN and SYDVKM. V dropped 6 bases and J dropped 6 bases, with 28 bases sitting between them. The DNA of the CDR3 is TGTGCCAGCAGCCCCGGGCGGGGTCTAGAACCCAGCGGGGATACGCAGTATTTT. It is translated as CASSPGRGLEPSGDTQYF.

The rearrangement uses TRBV24-1 and TRBJ2-2, with 16 bases matching TRBD2. The CDR3 loop spans 21 amino acids. The V gene's germline CDR1 is KGHDR and CDR2 SFDVKD. Trimming at V came to 1 base and at J to 5 bases, leaving 12 bases not matched to a gene. The CDR3 nucleotides are TGTGCCACCAGTGATTTCACCGGGACTAGCGGGAGGGCCCTTATAACCGGGGAGCTGTTTTTT. It specifies CATSDFTGTSGRALITGELFF.

This clonotype has at least ten counts. The J gene is TRBJ2-2, the V gene TRBV12-3 or TRBV12-4; D perhaps matches TRBD1 (6 bases). This CDR3 comprises 14 residues. V gave up 3 bases and J gave up 5 bases, with 10 bases separating them. As DNA, the CDR3 is TGTGCCAGCAGTTTCCACAGGGAGACCGGGGAGCTGTTTTTT. It is translated as CASSFHRETGELFF.

This clonotype was detected many times. This chain joins TRBV12-3 or TRBV12-4 and TRBJ2-1, with 10 bases identical to TRBD1. Unmatched junction bases numbered 6, after V lost 7 bases and J lost 3 bases. The CDR3 sequence is 15 residues long. The CDR3 spells CASNRQGANYNEQFF. In nucleotides, the CDR3 is TGTGCCAGCAACCGACAGGGGGCTAACTACAATGAGCAGTTCTTC.

This clonotype was seen a handful of times. The chain links TRBV18 to TRBJ1-2; D possibly corresponds to TRBD1 (5 bases). CDR3 length equals 14 residues. Trimming cost V 0 bases and J 3 bases, with 8 bases left between them. CDR1 is KGHSH and CDR2 is LQKENI in the germline V gene. For the CDR3, the DNA is TGTGCCAGCTCACCACCGCAGGGCCACTATGGCTACACCTTC. Its protein is CASSPPQGHYGYTF.

Comments on this clonotype: Possible read error: a much larger clone is one base away. The chain couples TRBV7-3 to TRBJ2-3; perhaps TRBD1 as D (5 bases). The V gene lost 0 bases and the J gene lost 0 bases, with 7 bases spanning the gap. Germline V lookup: CDR1 SGHTA, CDR2 FQGTGA. The CDR3 is 15 residues long. CDR3 residues: CASSLTGDSTDTQYF. CDR3 nucleotides: TGTGCCAGCAGCTTAACAGGGGATAGCACAGATACGCAGTATTTT. The whole variable domain, remainder taken from reference TRBV7-3 and TRBJ2-3, is GAGVSQTPSNKVTEKGKYVELRCDPISGHTALYWYRQSLGQGPEFLIYFQGTGAADDSGLPNDRFFAVRPEGSVSTLKIQRTERGDSAVYLCASSLTGDSTDTQYFGPGTRLTVL.

At least ten counts were recorded for this clonotype. The chain links TRBV14 to TRBJ2-2, with 8 nucleotides matching TRBD1. CDR1 and CDR2 from the germline V gene are SGHDN and FVKESK. Losses at the gene ends were 0 bases for V and 5 bases for J; bases not matched to a gene: 17. This CDR3 has 20 amino acids. The CDR3 sequence is CASSQDRRGRLSGRTGELFF. The DNA of the CDR3 is TGTGCCAGCAGCCAAGATCGCAGGGGGCGGCTATCGGGAAGAACCGGGGAGCTGTTTTTT.

V is TRBV27 and J is TRBJ1-2; weak D call: TRBD1 (6 bases). Trimming took off 6 bases at V and 3 bases at J, with 11 bases between the two ends. This CDR3 has 13 residues. Germline V gene sequence: CDR1 MNHEY, CDR2 SMNVEV (reference sequence). In DNA form, the CDR3 reads TGTGCCAGCAGCACAGGGTCGGACTATGGCTACACCTTC. It codes for CASSTGSDYGYTF.

The genes are TRBV6-5 and TRBJ2-3; 12 bases are shared with TRBD2. J was trimmed by 9 bases and V by 2 bases; bases with no gene match: 9. CDR1 and CDR2 from the germline V gene are MNHEY and SVGAGI. The CDR3 totals 16 residues. As DNA, the CDR3 is TGTGCCAGCAGTTACGAGGGGACTAGCGGGCGGGGGACGCAGTATTTT. Protein: CASSYEGTSGRGTQYF.

Many counts were recorded for this clonotype. The chain is built from TRBV2 and TRBJ1-2, with a weak D call TRBD1 (6 bases). V was cut by 6 bases and J by 2 bases, with 13 bases left in between. This CDR3 is 14 amino acids long. Germline lookup yields CDR1 SNHLY and CDR2 FYNNEI. Here the CDR3 DNA reads TGTGCCAGCAGACATCCGGACAGAAACTATGGCTACACCTTC. Its translation is CASRHPDRNYGYTF.

The chain combines TRBV4-1 with TRBJ2-1; 9 bases line up with TRBD1. The CDR3 sequence is 16 residues long. Per the germline V gene, CDR1 is MGHRA and CDR2 is YSYEKL. Unmatched junction bases numbered 5, after V lost 1 base and J lost 4 bases. CDR3 sequence (DNA): TGCGCCAGCAGCCAAGCAGAGACAGGGGGTTACAATGAGCAGTTCTTC. Translation gives CASSQAETGGYNEQFF.

The chain carries TRBV12-3 or TRBV12-4 and TRBJ1-5, with D maybe TRBD1 (6 bases). V was trimmed by 3 bases and J by 5 bases, leaving 11 bases between them. This CDR3 is built from 14 residues. The CDR3 DNA follows: TGTGCCAGCAGTTTTGACAGGACCTATCAGCCCCAGCATTTT. Its protein is CASSFDRTYQPQHF.

This clonotype occurred many times. The chain uses TRBV11-3 and TRBJ2-1; TRBD2 might be the D (6 bases). This CDR3 has 15 amino acids. CDR1 is SGHNT and CDR2 is YENEEA in the germline V gene. V was pared by 1 base and J by 6 bases, with 13 bases between. Here the CDR3 reads CASSLGSGVGNEQFF. As DNA, the CDR3 is TGTGCCAGCAGCTTAGGATCGGGGGTGGGCAATGAGCAGTTCTTC.

There are a few counts of this clonotype. The genes are TRBV7-9 and TRBJ1-1; TRBD1 matches 7 bases. The junction had 4 bases not matched to a gene; V was cut back by 6 bases and J by 0 bases. CDR3 size: 14 residues. CDR1 and CDR2 from the germline V gene are SEHNR and FQNEAQ (reference sequence). CDR3 DNA: TGTGCCAGCAGATCGGACAGGTTGAACACTGAAGCTTTCTTT. Translated, it gives CASRSDRLNTEAFF. Filled out from reference TRBV7-9 and TRBJ1-1, the complete variable domain reads DTGVSQNPRHKITKRGQNVTFRCDPISEHNRLYWYRQTLGQGPEFLTYFQNEAQLEKSRLLSDRFSAERPKGSFSTLEIQRTEQGDSAMYLCASRSDRLNTEAFFGQGTRLTVV.

This clonotype was detected a few times. V is TRBV2 and J is TRBJ2-5; the D gene is possibly TRBD1 (6 bases). CDR1 is SNHLY, CDR2 FYNNEI, per germline. Trimming took 3 bases from V and 1 from J, leaving 9 bases between them. The CDR3 loop spans 14 amino acids. The CDR3 nucleotides are TGTGCCAGCAGTGACGGGACACTCCAAGAGACCCAGTACTTC. Translated: CASSDGTLQETQYF.

This clonotype was found many times. The rearrangement uses TRBV6-1 and TRBJ1-2; D is ambiguous. Germline CDR1 reads MNHNS; CDR2 reads SASEGT. V gave up 5 bases and J gave up 4 bases, with 14 bases separating them. The CDR3 totals 14 residues. This CDR3 is CASSLTQNGYGYTF. The CDR3 DNA is TGTGCCAGCAGTTTGACACAGAATGGCTATGGCTACACCTTC.

The sample holds many counts of this clonotype. The V gene is TRBV7-3, the J gene TRBJ2-7, with a tentative D call TRBD2 (5 bases). Germline values: CDR1 SGHTA, CDR2 FQGTGA. The CDR3 sequence is 16 residues long. V lost 5 bases and J lost 2, with 19 bases in between. CDR3 loop: CASSLEARSPTYEQYF. The CDR3 region has the DNA TGTGCCAGCAGCCTGGAGGCGCGCTCACCAACCTACGAGCAGTACTTC.

The chain couples TRBV5-4 to TRBJ2-7; 7 bases are a match to TRBD2. CDR1 and CDR2 from the germline V gene are SGHNT and YYREEE (reference sequence). Trimming cost V 4 bases and J 5 bases; bases outside gene matches: 12. This CDR3 is built from 15 residues. DNA for the CDR3: TGTGCCAGCAGCAAGGAGACTAGCTCTTCCCACGAGCAGTACTTC. Amino acids: CASSKETSSSHEQYF.

As for this clonotype: The junction departs from germline at one end; a sequencing error may be responsible. J is TRBJ2-1 and V is TRBV20-1, with 10 bases lining up with TRBD2. The CDR3 has 18 amino acids. Germline V lookup: CDR1 DFQATT, CDR2 SNEGSKA (reference sequence). For the CDR3, the DNA is TGCAGTGCTACACGAAATGCCCGACTAGCGGGTTCGTACAATGAGCAGCTCTTC. The encoded protein is CSATRNARLAGSYNEQLF.

This clonotype came up many times. This rearrangement joins TRBV2 to TRBJ2-2; D remains unclear. Germline CDR1 and CDR2: SNHLY and FYNNEI. CDR3 length equals 16 residues. V lost 0 bases and J 6 bases, leaving 14 bases between the germline ends. CDR3 loop: CASSEALHGLSGELFF. As DNA, the CDR3 is TGTGCCAGCAGTGAAGCGCTCCACGGTCTATCCGGGGAGCTGTTTTTT.

This clonotype was observed at least ten times. V is TRBV20-1 and J is TRBJ2-5; no reliable D call. V was shortened by 4 bases and J by 5 bases, with 8 bases between the two germline ends. CDR1 is DFQATT and CDR2 is SNEGSKA in the germline V gene (reference sequence). The CDR3 length is 11 residues. The CDR3 DNA reads as TGCAGTGCTAACAAAGTCGAGACCCAGTACTTC. Residues: CSANKVETQYF.

This clonotype showed up many times. The junction departs from the called germline gene at one end, perhaps through a read error. V is TRBV6-1 and J is TRBJ2-1; 9 bases match TRBD1. CDR1 is MNHNS, CDR2 SASEGT, per germline. CDR3 length: 14 amino acids. The CDR3 loop is CASSGRDRANKQFF. Here the CDR3 DNA reads TGTGCCAGCAGTGGCAGGGACAGGGCCAATAAGCAGTTCTTC.

This chain links TRBV11-2 with TRBJ1-4; D ambiguous. This CDR3 region has 15 residues. Germline lookup yields CDR1 SGHAT and CDR2 FQNNGV. Trimming pared 5 bases from V and 0 bases from J, leaving 10 bases between. This CDR3 reads CASSPQLPTNEKLFF. CDR3 in DNA: TGTGCCAGCAGCCCCCAGCTCCCAACTAATGAAAAACTGTTTTTT. The variable domain in full, with the rest retrieved from reference TRBV11-2 and TRBJ1-4, is EAGVAQSPRYKIIEKRQSVAFWCNPISGHATLYWYQQILGQGPKLLIQFQNNGVVDDSQLPKDRFSAERLKGVDSTLKIQPAKLEDSAVYLCASSPQLPTNEKLFFGSGTQLSVL.

As concerns this clonotype: A much larger clonotype is one base distant, so this may be a read error. The gene calls are TRBV6-5 and TRBJ2-5; a possible D gene is TRBD2 (7 bases). The CDR3 covers 15 residues. CDR1 is MNHEY and CDR2 is SVGAGI in the germline V gene. CDR3 amino acids: CASSYSAGEGEAQYF. In DNA, the CDR3 is TGTGCCAGCAGTTACTCAGCAGGGGAGGGAGAGGCCCAGTACTTC.

This clonotype has only one observation. The chain employs TRBV5-6 and TRBJ1-2; weak D call: TRBD1 (5 bases). Trimming removed 2 bases from V and 4 bases from J, with 15 bases in between. Germline CDR1 SGHDT, CDR2 YYEEEE. The CDR3 contains 15 residues. The CDR3: CASSFGRLGVYGYTF. CDR3 DNA: TGTGCCAGCAGCTTCGGACGATTAGGGGTCTATGGCTACACCTTC.

This clonotype was counted at least ten times. Written as DNA, the CDR3 is TGCGCCAGCAACGCGGGGGGGCGTGATGAGCAGTTCTTC. It translates to CASNAGGRDEQFF. The gene calls are TRBV5-1 and TRBJ2-1; TRBD2 matches at 9 bases. The ends lost 6 bases at V and 8 bases at J; junction bases unmatched: 6. CDR1 SGHRS and CDR2 YFSETQ come from the germline V gene. This CDR3 is built from 13 residues.

On this clonotype: Since a much larger clone is just one base distant, this may be a read error. The rearrangement joins TRBV12-3 or TRBV12-4 to TRBJ2-7; TRBD2 aligns across 7 bases. Trimming at V came to 5 bases and at J to 5 bases, leaving 3 bases not matched to a gene. The CDR3 length is 12 residues. The CDR3, as DNA: TGTGCCAGCAGTCCCGGGAGGCACGAGCAGTACTTC. It is translated as CASSPGRHEQYF.